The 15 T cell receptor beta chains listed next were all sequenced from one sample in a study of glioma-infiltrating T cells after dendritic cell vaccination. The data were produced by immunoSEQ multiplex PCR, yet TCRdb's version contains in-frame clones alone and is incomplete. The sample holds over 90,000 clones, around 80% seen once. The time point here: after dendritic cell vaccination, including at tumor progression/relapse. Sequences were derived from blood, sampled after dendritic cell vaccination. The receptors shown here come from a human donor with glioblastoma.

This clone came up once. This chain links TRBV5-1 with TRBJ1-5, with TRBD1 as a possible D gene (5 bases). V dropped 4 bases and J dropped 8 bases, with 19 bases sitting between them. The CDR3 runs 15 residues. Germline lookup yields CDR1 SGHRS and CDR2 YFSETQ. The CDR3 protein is CASSPRGGEVEPQHF. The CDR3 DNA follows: TGCGCCAGCAGCCCCCGGGGGGGGGAGGTTGAGCCCCAGCATTTT. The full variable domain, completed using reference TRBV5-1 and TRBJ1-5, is KAGVTQTPRYLIKTRGQQVTLSCSPISGHRSVSWYQQTPGQGLQFLFEYFSETQRNKGNFPGRFSGRQFSNSRSEMNVSTLELGDSALYLCASSPRGGEVEPQHFGDGTRLSIL.

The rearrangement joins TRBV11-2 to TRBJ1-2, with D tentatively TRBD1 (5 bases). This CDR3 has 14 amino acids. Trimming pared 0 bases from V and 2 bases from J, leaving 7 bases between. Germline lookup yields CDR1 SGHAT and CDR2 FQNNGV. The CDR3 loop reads CASSLDRANYGYTF. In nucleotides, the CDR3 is TGTGCCAGCAGCTTAGACAGGGCCAACTATGGCTACACCTTC.

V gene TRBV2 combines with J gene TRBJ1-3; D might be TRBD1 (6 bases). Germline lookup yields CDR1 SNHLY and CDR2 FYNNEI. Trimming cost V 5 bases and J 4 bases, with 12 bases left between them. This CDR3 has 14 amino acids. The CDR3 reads CASSHREGGNTIYF. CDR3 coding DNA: TGTGCCAGCAGTCACAGGGAGGGCGGAAACACCATATATTTT.

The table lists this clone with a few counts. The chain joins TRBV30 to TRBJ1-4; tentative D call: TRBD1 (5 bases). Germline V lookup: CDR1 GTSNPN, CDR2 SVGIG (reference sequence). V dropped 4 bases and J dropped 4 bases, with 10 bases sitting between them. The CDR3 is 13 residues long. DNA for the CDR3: TGTGCCTGGAACAGACAGATTAATGAAAAACTGTTTTTT. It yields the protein CAWNRQINEKLFF.

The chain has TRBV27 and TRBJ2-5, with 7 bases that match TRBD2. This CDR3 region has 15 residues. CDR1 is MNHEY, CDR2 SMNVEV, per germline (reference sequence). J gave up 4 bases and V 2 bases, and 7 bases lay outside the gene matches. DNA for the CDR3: TGTGCCAGCAGTTTAGGGGGACCGGGAGGAGAGACCCAGTACTTC. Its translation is CASSLGGPGGETQYF.

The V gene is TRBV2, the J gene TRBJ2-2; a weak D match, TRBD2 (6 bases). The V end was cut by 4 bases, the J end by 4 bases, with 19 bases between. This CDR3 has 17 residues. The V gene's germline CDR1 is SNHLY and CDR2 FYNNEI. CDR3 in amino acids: CASSGLEGLIGTGELFF. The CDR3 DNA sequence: TGTGCCAGCAGTGGGTTGGAGGGGTTGATTGGCACCGGGGAGCTGTTTTTT. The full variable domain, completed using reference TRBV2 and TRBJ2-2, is EPEVTQTPSHQVTQMGQEVILRCVPISNHLYFYWYRQILGQKVEFLVSFYNNEISEKSEIFDDQFSVERPDGSNFTLKIRSTKLEDSAMYFCASSGLEGLIGTGELFFGEGSRLTVL.

The CDR3 spells CASSSQGDPGNTIYF. For the CDR3, the DNA is TGCGCCAGCAGCTCACAGGGAGACCCTGGAAACACCATATATTTT. This chain uses TRBV5-1 with TRBJ1-3; possibly TRBD1 for D (6 bases). The CDR3 contains 15 residues. V was clipped by 3 bases and J by 2 bases, with 12 bases between them. Germline V gene lookup returns CDR1 SGHRS and CDR2 YFSETQ.

CDR3 protein: CASSPSSVQETQYF. CDR3 coding DNA: TGCGCCAGCAGCCCGTCTAGCGTCCAAGAGACCCAGTACTTC. This sequence joins TRBV5-1 and TRBJ2-5; D is possibly TRBD2 (6 bases). Between the trimmed V and J ends, which lost 4 bases and 1 base, there was a span of 11 bases. Germline CDR1 and CDR2: SGHRS and YFSETQ. The CDR3 sequence is 14 residues long.

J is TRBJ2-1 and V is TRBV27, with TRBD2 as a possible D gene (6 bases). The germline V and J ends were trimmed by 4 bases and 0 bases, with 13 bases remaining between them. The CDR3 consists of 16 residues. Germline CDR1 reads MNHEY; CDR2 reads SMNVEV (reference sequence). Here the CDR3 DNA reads TGTGCCAGCAGTTCAATAAGCGGGTCCTCCTACAATGAGCAGTTCTTC. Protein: CASSSISGSSYNEQFF.

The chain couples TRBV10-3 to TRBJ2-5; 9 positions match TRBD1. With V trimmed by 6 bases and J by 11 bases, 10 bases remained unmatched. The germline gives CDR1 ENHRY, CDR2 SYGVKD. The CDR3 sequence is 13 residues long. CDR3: CAIRTGTGFEQYF. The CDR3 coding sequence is TGTGCCATCAGGACCGGGACAGGGTTTGAGCAGTACTTC.

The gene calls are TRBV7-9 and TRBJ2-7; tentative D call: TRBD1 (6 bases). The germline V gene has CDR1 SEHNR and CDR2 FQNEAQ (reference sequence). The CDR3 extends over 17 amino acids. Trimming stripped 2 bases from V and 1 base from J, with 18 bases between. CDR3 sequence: CASSLFWGPQRSYEQYF. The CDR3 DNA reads TGTGCCAGCAGCTTATTCTGGGGGCCCCAGAGATCCTACGAGCAGTACTTC.

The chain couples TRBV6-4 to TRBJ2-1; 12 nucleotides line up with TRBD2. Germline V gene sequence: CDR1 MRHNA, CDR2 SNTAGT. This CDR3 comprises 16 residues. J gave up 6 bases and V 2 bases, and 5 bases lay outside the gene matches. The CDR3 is CASSDKASGRVNEQFF. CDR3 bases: TGTGCCAGCAGTGACAAGGCTAGCGGGAGGGTCAATGAGCAGTTCTTC.

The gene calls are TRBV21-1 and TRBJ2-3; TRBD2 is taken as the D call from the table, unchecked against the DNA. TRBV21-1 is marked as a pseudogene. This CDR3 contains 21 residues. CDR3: CASSKVLTSGGEDLSTDTQYF. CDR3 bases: TGTGCCAGCAGCAAAGTTCTGACTAGCGGGGGGGAGGATTTAAGCACAGATACGCAGTATTTT.

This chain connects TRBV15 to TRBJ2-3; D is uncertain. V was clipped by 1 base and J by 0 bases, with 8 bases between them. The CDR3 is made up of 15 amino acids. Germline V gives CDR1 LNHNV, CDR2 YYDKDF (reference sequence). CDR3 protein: CATSRVGESTDTQYF. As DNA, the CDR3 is TGTGCCACCAGCAGAGTGGGCGAAAGCACAGATACGCAGTATTTT. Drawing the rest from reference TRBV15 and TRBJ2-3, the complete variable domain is DAMVIQNPRYQVTQFGKPVTLSCSQTLNHNVMYWYQQKSSQAPKLLFHYYDKDFNNEADTPDNFQSRRPNTSFCFLDIRSPGLGDTAMYLCATSRVGESTDTQYFGPGTRLTVL.

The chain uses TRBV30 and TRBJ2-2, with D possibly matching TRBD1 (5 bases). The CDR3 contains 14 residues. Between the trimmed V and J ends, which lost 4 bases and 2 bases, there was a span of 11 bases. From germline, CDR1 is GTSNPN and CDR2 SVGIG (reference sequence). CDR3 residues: CAWNIRENTGELFF. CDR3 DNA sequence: TGTGCCTGGAATATCAGGGAAAACACCGGGGAGCTGTTTTTT.